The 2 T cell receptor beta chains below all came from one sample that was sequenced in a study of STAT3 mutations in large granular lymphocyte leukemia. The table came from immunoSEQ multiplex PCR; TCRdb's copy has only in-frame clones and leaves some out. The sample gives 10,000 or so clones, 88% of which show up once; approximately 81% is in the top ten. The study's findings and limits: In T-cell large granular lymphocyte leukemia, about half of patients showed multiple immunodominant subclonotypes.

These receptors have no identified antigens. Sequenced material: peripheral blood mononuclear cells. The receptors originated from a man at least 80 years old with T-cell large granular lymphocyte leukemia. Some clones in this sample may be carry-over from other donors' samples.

CDR3 nucleotide sequence: TGTGCCAGCAGCCCGGACGGGAGGGCCCGCTATGGCTACACCTTC. As protein: CASSPDGRARYGYTF. J is TRBJ1-2 and V is TRBV5-6; no clear D. The ends were cut back, 4 bases at V and 4 bases at J, with 17 bases in the middle. The CDR3 length is 15 residues. The germline gives CDR1 SGHDT, CDR2 YYEEEE.

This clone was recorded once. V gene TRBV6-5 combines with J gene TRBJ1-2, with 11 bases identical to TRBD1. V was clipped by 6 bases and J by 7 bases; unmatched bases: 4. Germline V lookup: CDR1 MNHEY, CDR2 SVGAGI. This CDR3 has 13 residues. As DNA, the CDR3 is TGTGCCAGCAGCCGGACAGGGGGCAGTGGCTACACCTTC. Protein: CASSRTGGSGYTF.